This TCR beta chain appears in the sequencing data of a study of T cell responses to AZD1222 COVID-19 vaccine. V lost 4 bases, J lost 8 bases, and 12 bases stayed unmatched. The V gene's germline CDR1 is SGDLS and CDR2 YYNGEE. This CDR3 is built from 16 residues. Generated by immunoSEQ multiplex PCR, the TCRdb table keeps only in-frame clones and is missing some. The top ten hold roughly 10% of the sample, which has 100,000 to 150,000 clones, 70% to 90% seen once. This clone was found a few times. The antigen remains undetermined. Overall study findings and caveats: Unmutated regions of variants are reportedly targeted by nearly half of spike-specific TCRs. At baseline, just five to seven AZD1222 recipients tested seropositive.

The chain couples TRBV9 to TRBJ1-4; 9 bases match TRBD1. The sequencing used peripheral blood, collected on day 0 of AZD1222 vaccination. This receptor was taken from an adult in good health. CDR3 bases: TGTGCCAGCAGCTCTAAAATGGGACAGGGTTGGGAAAAACTGTTTTTT. Its protein is CASSSKMGQGWEKLFF.